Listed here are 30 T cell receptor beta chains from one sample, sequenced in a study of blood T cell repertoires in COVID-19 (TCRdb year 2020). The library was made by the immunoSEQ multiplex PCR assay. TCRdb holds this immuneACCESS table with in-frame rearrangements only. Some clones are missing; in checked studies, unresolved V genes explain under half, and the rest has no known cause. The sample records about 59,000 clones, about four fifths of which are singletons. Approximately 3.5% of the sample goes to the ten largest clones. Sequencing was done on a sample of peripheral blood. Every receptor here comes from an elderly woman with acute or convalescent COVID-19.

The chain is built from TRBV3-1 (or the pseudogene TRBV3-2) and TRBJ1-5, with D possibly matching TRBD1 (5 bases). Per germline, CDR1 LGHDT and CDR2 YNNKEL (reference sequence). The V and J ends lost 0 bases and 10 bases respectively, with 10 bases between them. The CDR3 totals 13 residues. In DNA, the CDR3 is TGTGCCAGCAGCCAAGAGATGGGGGGACCCCAGCATTTT. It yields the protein CASSQEMGGPQHF.

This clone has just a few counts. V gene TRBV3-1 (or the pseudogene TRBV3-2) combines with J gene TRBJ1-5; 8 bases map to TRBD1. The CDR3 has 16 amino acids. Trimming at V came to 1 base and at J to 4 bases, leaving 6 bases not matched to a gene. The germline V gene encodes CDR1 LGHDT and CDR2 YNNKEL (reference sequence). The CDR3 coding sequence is TGTGCCAGCAGCCAAGGGCTCCAGGGGGCTAATCAGCCCCAGCATTTT. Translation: CASSQGLQGANQPQHF.

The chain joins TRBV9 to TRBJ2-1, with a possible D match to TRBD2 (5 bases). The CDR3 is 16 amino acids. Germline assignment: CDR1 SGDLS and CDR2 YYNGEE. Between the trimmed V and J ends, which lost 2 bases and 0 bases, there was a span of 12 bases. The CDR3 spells CASSVHNGGSYNEQFF. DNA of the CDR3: TGTGCCAGCAGCGTCCATAATGGAGGCTCCTACAATGAGCAGTTCTTC. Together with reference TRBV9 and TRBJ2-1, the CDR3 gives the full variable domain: DSGVTQTPKHLITATGQRVTLRCSPRSGDLSVYWYQQSLDQGLQFLIQYYNGEERAKGNILERFSAQQFPDLHSELNLSSLELGDSALYFCASSVHNGGSYNEQFFGPGTRLTVL.

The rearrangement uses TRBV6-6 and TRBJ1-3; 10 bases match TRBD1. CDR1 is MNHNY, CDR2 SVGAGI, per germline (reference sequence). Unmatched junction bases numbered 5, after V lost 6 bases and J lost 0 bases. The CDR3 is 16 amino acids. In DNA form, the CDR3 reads TGTGCCAGCAGCCCGGGACAGGGGTCCTCTGGAAACACCATATATTTT. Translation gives CASSPGQGSSGNTIYF.

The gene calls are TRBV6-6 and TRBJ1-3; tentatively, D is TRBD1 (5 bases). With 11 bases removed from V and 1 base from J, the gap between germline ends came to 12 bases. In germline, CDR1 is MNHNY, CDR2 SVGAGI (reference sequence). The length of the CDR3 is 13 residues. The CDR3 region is CAGGESSGNTIYF. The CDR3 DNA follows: TGTGCCGGAGGGGAATCTTCTGGAAACACCATATATTTT.

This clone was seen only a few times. Written as DNA, the CDR3 is TGTGCCAGCAGCCACGGACAGGGGAGGAATGAGCAGTTCTTC. Translating it yields CASSHGQGRNEQFF. The genes are TRBV9 and TRBJ2-1; the match to TRBD1 covers 9 bases. Germline CDR1 and CDR2: SGDLS and YYNGEE. The CDR3 sequence is 14 residues long. V was pared by 4 bases and J by 7 bases, with 6 bases of the junction left unmatched.

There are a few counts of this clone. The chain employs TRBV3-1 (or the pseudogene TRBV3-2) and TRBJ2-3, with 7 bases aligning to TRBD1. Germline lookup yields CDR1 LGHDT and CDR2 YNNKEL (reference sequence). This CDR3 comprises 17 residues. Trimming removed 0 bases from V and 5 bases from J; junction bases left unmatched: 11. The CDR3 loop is CASSQDGQDWGVDTQYF. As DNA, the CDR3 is TGTGCCAGCAGCCAAGATGGACAGGACTGGGGTGTAGATACGCAGTATTTT.

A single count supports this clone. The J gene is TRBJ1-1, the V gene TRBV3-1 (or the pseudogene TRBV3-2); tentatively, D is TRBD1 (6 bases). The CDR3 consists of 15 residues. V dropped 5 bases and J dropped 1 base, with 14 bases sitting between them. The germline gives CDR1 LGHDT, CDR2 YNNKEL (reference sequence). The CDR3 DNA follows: TGTGCCAGCAGCTTGCTTGGGACAAAGAACACTGAAGCTTTCTTT. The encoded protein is CASSLLGTKNTEAFF.

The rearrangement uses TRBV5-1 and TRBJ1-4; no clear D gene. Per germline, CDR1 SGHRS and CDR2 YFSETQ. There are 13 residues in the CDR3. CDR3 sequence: CASMDGVNEKLFF. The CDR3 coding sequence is TGCGCTTCAATGGACGGGGTTAATGAAAAACTGTTTTTT.

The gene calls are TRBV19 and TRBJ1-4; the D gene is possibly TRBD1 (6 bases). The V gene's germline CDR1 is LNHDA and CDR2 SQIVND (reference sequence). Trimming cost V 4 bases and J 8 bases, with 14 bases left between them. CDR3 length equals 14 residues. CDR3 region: CASSSPTGREKLFF. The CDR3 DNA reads TGTGCCAGTAGTAGTCCCACAGGGCGCGAAAAACTGTTTTTT.

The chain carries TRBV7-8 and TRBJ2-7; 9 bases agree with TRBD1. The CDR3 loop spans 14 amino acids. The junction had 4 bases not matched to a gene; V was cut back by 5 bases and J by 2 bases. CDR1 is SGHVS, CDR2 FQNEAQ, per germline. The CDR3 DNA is TGTGCCAGCAGCCCGAGGGACAGGGCCTACGAGCAGTACTTC. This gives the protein CASSPRDRAYEQYF. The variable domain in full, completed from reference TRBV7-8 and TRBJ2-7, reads GAGVSQSPRYKVAKRGQDVALRCDPISGHVSLFWYQQALGQGPEFLTYFQNEAQLDKSGLPSDRFFAERPEGSVSTLKIQRTQQEDSAVYLCASSPRDRAYEQYFGPGTRLTVT.

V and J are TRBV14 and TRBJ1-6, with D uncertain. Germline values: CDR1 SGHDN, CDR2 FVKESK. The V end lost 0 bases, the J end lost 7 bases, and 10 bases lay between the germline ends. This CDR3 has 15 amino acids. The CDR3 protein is CASSQEGRRNSPLHF. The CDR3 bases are TGTGCCAGCAGCCAAGAAGGCAGGAGGAATTCACCCCTCCACTTT. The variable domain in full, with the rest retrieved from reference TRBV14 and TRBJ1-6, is EAGVTQFPSHSVIEKGQTVTLRCDPISGHDNLYWYRRVMGKEIKFLLHFVKESKQDESGMPNNRFLAERTGGTYSTLKVQPAELEDSGVYFCASSQEGRRNSPLHFGNGTRLTVT.

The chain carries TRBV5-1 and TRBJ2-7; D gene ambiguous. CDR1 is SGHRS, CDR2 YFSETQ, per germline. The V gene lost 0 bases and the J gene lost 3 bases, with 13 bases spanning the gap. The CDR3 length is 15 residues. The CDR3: CASSLAVNSNYEQYF. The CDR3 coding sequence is TGCGCCAGCAGCTTGGCCGTCAACAGCAACTACGAGCAGTACTTC.

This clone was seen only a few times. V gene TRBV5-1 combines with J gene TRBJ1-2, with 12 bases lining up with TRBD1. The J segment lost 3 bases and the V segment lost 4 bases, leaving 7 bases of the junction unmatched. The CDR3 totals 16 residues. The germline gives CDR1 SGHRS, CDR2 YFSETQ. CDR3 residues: CASSHGTGGAHYGYTF. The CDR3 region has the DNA TGCGCCAGCAGCCACGGGACAGGGGGCGCCCACTATGGCTACACCTTC.

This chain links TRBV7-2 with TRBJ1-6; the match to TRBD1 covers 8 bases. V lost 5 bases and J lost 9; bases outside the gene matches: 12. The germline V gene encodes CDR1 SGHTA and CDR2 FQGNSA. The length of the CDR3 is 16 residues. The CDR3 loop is CASSPEGQAISSPLHF. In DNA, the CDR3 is TGTGCCAGCAGCCCGGAGGGACAGGCGATAAGTTCACCCCTCCACTTT. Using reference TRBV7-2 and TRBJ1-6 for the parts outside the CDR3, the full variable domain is GAGVSQSPSNKVTEKGKDVELRCDPISGHTALYWYRQSLGQGLEFLIYFQGNSAPDKSGLPSDRFSAERTGGSVSTLTIQRTQQEDSAVYLCASSPEGQAISSPLHFGNGTRLTVT.

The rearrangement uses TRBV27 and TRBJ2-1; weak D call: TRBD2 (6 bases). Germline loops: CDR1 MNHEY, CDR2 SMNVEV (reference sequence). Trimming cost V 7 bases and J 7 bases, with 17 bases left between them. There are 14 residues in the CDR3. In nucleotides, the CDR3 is TGTGCCAGCACCAATTCTGCGGGACGTAATGAGCAGTTCTTC. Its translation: CASTNSAGRNEQFF.

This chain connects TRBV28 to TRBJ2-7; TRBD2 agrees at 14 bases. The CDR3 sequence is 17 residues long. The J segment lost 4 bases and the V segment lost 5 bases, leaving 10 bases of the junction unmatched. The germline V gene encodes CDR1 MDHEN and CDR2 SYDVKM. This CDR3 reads CASSPGTSGGILYEQYF. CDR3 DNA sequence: TGTGCCAGCAGTCCCGGGACTAGCGGGGGCATATTATACGAGCAGTACTTC.

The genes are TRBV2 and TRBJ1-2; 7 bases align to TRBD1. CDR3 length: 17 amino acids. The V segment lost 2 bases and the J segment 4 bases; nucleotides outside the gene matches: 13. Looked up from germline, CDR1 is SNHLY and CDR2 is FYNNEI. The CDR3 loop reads CASSEYGRGGLGYGYTF. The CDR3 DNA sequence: TGTGCCAGCAGTGAATATGGCAGGGGGGGACTAGGCTATGGCTACACCTTC.

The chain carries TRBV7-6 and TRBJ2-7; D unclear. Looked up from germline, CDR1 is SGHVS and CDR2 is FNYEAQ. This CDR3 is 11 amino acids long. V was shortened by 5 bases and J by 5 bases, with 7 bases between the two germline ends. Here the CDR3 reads CASSPLHEQYF. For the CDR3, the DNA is TGTGCCAGCAGCCCCCTCCACGAGCAGTACTTC. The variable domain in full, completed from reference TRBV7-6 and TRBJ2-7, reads GAGVSQSPRYKVTKRGQDVALRCDPISGHVSLYWYRQALGQGPEFLTYFNYEAQQDKSGLPNDRFSAERPEGSISTLTIQRTEQRDSAMYRCASSPLHEQYFGPGTRLTVT.

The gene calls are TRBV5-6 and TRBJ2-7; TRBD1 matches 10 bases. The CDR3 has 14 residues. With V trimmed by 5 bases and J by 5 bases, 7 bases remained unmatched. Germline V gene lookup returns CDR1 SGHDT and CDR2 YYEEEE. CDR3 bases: TGTGCCAGCAGTACGACGGGACAGGGGAACGAGCAGTACTTC. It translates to CASSTTGQGNEQYF. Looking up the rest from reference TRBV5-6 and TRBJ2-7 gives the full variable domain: DAGVTQSPTHLIKTRGQQVTLRCSPKSGHDTVSWYQQALGQGPQFIFQYYEEEERQRGNFPDRFSGHQFPNYSSELNVNALLLGDSALYLCASSTTGQGNEQYFGPGTRLTVT.

This chain's CDR3 is CASSLGQPNYGYTF. The CDR3 nucleotides read TGCGCCAGCAGCTTGGGACAGCCTAACTATGGCTACACCTTC. This chain uses TRBV5-1 with TRBJ1-2, with a weak D call TRBD1 (5 bases). Looked up from germline, CDR1 is SGHRS and CDR2 is YFSETQ. This CDR3 comprises 14 residues. Trimming pared 0 bases from V and 0 bases from J, leaving 6 bases between.

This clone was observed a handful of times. CDR3: CASSQGTSTYEQYF. Written as DNA, the CDR3 is TGTGCCAGCAGCCAAGGGACTTCTACCTACGAGCAGTACTTC. This chain uses TRBV4-2 with TRBJ2-7; D is perhaps TRBD2 (5 bases). The CDR3 sequence is 14 residues long. The V gene lost 1 base and the J gene lost 2 bases, with 9 bases spanning the gap. Per germline, CDR1 LGHNA and CDR2 YNFKEQ.

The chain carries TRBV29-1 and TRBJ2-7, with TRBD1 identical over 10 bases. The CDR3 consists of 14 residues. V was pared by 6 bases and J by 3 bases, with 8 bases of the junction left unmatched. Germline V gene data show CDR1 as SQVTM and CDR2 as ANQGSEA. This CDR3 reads CSVTVGTGVYEQYF. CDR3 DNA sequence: TGCAGCGTAACTGTTGGGACAGGGGTCTACGAGCAGTACTTC.

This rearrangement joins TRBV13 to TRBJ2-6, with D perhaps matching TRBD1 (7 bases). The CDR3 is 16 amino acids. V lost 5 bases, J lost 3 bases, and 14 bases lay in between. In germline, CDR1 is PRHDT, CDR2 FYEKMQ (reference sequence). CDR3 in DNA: TGTGCCAGCAGCAACGGAGGGGGCATTGGGGCCAACGTCCTGACTTTC. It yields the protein CASSNGGGIGANVLTF.

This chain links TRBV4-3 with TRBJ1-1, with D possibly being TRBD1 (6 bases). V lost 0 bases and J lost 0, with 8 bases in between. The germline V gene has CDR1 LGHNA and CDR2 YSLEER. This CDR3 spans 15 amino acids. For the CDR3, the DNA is TGCGCCAGCAGCCAAGATCGACAGGTGAACACTGAAGCTTTCTTT. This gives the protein CASSQDRQVNTEAFF.

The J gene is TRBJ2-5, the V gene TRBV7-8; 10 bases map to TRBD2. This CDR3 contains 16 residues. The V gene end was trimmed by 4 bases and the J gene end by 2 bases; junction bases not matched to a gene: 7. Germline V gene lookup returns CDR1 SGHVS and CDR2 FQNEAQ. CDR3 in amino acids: CASSYTTTSGQETQYF. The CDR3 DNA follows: TGTGCCAGCAGCTACACCACGACTAGCGGGCAAGAGACCCAGTACTTC.

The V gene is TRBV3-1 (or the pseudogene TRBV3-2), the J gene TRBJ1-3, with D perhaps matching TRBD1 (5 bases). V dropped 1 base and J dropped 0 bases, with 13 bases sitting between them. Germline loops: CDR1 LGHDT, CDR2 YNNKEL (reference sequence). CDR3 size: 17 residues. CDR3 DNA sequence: TGTGCCAGCAGCCAAGGGGGTGACAGCGTCTCTGGAAACACCATATATTTT. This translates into CASSQGGDSVSGNTIYF.

The CDR3 spells CAWSVWGPGTDTQYF. CDR3 sequence (DNA): TGTGCCTGGAGTGTATGGGGCCCGGGCACAGATACGCAGTATTTT. This chain joins TRBV30 and TRBJ2-3, with D possibly matching TRBD1 (5 bases). Trimming removed 0 bases at V and 1 base at J, with 11 bases between. The CDR3 is 15 amino acids. Germline V gene data show CDR1 as GTSNPN and CDR2 as SVGIG (reference sequence).

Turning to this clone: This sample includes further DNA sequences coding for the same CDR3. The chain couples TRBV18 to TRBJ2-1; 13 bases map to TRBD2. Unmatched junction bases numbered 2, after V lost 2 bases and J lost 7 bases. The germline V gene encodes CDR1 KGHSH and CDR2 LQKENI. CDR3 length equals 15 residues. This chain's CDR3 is CASSPGLAGANEQFF. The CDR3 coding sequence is TGTGCCAGCTCACCAGGACTAGCGGGGGCGAATGAGCAGTTCTTC.

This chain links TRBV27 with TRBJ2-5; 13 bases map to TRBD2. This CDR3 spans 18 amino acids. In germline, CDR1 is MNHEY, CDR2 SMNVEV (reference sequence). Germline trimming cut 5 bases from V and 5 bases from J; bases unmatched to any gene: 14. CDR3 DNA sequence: TGTGCCAGCAGTGGAAAGAGACTAGCGGGGGGAGCGTTGGAGACCCAGTACTTC. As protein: CASSGKRLAGGALETQYF.